Below, one T cell receptor (beta chain) is given with its context. CDR1 LNHDA and CDR2 SQIVND come from the germline V gene (reference sequence). Trimming removed 5 bases at V and 0 bases at J, with 14 bases between. CDR3 size: 15 residues. This specimen belongs to a study of cytomegalovirus exposure and HLA in healthy donors. On the study more broadly: An early data release held tens of millions of unique TCRs from HLA-typed donors.

Both 60 Vbeta primers and 13 Jbeta primers went into the PCR. Method: immunoSEQ multiplex PCR; TCRdb's copy keeps in-frame clones and lacks some. The data hold 130,000 or so clones, with approximately 87% observed a single time. The origin of this receptor is a woman aged 25 to 45 in good health and CMV-seronegative. Sequencing was done on a sample of PBMCs. The chain recombines TRBV19 with TRBJ2-7, with a weak D call TRBD2 (6 bases). This CDR3 is CASSRNRGYSYEQYF. CDR3 in DNA: TGTGCCAGTAGTCGGAACCGGGGGTACTCCTACGAGCAGTACTTC.